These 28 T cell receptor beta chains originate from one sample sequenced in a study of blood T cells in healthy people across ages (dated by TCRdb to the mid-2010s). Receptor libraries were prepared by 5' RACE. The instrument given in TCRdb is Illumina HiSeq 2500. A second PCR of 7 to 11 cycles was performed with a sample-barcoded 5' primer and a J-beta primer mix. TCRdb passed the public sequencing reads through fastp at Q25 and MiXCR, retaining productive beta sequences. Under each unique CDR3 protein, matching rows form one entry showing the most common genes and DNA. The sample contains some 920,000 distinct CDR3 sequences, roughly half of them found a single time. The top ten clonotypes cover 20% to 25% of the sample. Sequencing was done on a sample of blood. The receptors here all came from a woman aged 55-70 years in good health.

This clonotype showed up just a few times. The DNA of the CDR3 is TGTGCCAGCAGTTTATTAGCAGCCCCCCCGTACTTC. Its protein product is CASSLLAAPPYF. The J gene is TRBJ2-7, the V gene TRBV28, with D unresolved. This CDR3 contains 12 residues. Germline-derived CDR1 and CDR2 are MDHEN and SYDVKM. V dropped 1 base and J dropped 12 bases, with 13 bases sitting between them. Full variable domain (remainder filled in from reference TRBV28 and TRBJ2-7): DVKVTQSSRYLVKRTGEKVFLECVQDMDHENMFWYRQDPGLGLRLIYFSYDVKMKEKGDIPEGYSVSREKKERFSLILESASTNQTSMYLCASSLLAAPPYFGPGTRLTVT.

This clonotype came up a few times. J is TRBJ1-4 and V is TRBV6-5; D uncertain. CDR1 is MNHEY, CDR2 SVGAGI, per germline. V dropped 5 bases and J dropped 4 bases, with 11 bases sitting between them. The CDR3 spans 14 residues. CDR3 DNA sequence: TGTGCCAGCAGTCGGGTCGACCGTAATGAAAAACTGTTTTTT. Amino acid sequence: CASSRVDRNEKLFF.

CDR3 coding DNA: TGTGCCTGGAGTGTTCTAAGCTCCTACAATGAGCAGTTCTTC. This codes for CAWSVLSSYNEQFF. The chain uses TRBV30 and TRBJ2-1; D uncertain. Trimming took 0 bases from V and 0 from J, leaving 6 bases between them. CDR1 and CDR2 (germline): GTSNPN, SVGIG (reference sequence). The CDR3 covers 14 residues.

The CDR3 coding sequence is TGTGCCAGCAGCTTAGTAACCCCGAATGAGCAGTACTTC. Amino acids: CASSLVTPNEQYF. This chain joins TRBV7-8 and TRBJ2-1; D call uncertain. The better agreement between TRBJ2-7 and the DNA end casts doubt on the J call. Germline loops: CDR1 SGHVS, CDR2 FQNEAQ. The CDR3 length is 13 residues.

The CDR3 is CASSRRESGNEQYF. The CDR3 DNA reads TGTGCCAGCAGTCGGCGGGAGAGTGGGAATGAGCAGTACTTC. V and J are TRBV27 and TRBJ2-5; 7 nucleotides align to TRBD2. V lost 5 bases to trimming and J lost 11 bases; unmatched junction nucleotides: 14. The CDR3 has 14 residues. CDR1 MNHEY and CDR2 SMNVEV come from the germline V gene (reference sequence).

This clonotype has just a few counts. The CDR3 nucleotides are TGTGCCAGTTTCATAGCGGGGCTTTACAATGAGCAGTTCTTC. Residues: CASFIAGLYNEQFF. This chain joins TRBV7-9 and TRBJ2-1; 8 bases match TRBD2. There are 14 residues in the CDR3. Trimming cost V 9 bases and J 4 bases; bases outside gene matches: 8. Per germline, CDR1 SEHNR and CDR2 FQNEAQ (reference sequence).

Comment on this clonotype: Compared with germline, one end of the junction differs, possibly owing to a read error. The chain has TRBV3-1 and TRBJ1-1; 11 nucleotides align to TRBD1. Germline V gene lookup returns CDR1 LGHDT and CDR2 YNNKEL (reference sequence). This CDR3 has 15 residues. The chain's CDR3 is CASSPGQGAWTEAFF. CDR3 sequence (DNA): TGTGCCAGTAGCCCCGGACAGGGGGCTTGGACTGAAGCTTTCTTT.

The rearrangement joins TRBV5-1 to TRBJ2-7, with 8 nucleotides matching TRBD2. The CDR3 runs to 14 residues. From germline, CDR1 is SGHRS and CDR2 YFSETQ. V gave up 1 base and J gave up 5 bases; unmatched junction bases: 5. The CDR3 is CASSLTGGPHEQYF. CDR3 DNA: TGCGCCAGCAGCTTGACGGGAGGGCCCCACGAGCAGTACTTC.

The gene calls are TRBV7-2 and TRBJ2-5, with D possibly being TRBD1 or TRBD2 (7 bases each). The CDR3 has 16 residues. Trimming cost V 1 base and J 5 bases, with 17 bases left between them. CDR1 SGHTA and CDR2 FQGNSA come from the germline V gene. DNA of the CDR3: TGTGCCAGCAGCTTAGAGGGGAGGGGGCTTTGGGAGACCCAGTACTTC. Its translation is CASSLEGRGLWETQYF.

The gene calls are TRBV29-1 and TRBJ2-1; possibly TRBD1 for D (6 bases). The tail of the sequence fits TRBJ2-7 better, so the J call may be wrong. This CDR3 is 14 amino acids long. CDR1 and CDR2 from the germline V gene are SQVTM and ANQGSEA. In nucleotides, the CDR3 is TGCAGCGCCATTGCAGGGGCTATCTACAATGAGCAGTACTTC. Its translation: CSAIAGAIYNEQYF.

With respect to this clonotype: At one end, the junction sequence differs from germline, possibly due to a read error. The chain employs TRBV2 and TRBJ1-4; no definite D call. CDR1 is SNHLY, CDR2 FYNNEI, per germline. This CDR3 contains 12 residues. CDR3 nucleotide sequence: TGTGTCAGCGAGGCAGTTAATGAAAAACTGTTTTTT. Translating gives CVSEAVNEKLFF.

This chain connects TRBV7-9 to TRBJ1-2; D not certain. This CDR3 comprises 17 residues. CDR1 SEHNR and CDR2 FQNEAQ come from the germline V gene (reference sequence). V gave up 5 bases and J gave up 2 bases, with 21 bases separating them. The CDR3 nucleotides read TGTGCCAGCAGCCCTACCGAAGCCGGCAGTGCCAACTATGGCTACACCTTC. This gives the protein CASSPTEAGSANYGYTF.

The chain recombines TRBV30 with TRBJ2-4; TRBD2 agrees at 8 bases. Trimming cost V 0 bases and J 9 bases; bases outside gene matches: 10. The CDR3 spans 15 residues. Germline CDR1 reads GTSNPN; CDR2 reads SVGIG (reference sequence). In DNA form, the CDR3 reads TGTGCCTGGAGTGTAAAGGGACTAGAAGGGAGCATTCAGTACTTC. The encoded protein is CAWSVKGLEGSIQYF.

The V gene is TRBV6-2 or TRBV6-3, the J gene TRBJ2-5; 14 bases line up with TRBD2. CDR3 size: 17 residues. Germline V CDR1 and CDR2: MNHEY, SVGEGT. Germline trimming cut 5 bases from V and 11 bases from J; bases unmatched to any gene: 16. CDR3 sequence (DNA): TGTGCCAGCAGTCAGGGACTAGCGGGAGAAGGGCGGAATGAGCAGTACTTC. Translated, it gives CASSQGLAGEGRNEQYF.

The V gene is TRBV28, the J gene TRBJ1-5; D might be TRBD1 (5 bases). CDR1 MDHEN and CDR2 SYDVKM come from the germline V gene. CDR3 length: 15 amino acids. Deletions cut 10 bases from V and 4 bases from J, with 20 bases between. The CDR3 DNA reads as TGTGCCACCACAAGTCCGGGCAGGGAGAATCAGCCCCAGCATTTT. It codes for CATTSPGRENQPQHF.

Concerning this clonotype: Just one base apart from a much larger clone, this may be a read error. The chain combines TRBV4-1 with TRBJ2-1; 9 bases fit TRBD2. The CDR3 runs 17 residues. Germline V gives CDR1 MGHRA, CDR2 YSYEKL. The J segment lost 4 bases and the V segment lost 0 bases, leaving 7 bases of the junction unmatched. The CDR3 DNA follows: TGCGCCAGCAGCCAAGAGCCTGTTAGCGGGAGATACAATGAGCAGTTCTTC. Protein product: CASSQEPVSGRYNEQFF.

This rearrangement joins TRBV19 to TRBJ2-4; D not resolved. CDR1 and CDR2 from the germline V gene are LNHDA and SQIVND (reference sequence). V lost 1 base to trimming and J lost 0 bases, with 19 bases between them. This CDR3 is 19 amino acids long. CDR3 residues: CASSIVPGTVALAKNIQYF. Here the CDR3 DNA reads TGTGCCAGTAGTATAGTCCCCGGTACTGTCGCGCTAGCCAAAAACATTCAGTACTTC.

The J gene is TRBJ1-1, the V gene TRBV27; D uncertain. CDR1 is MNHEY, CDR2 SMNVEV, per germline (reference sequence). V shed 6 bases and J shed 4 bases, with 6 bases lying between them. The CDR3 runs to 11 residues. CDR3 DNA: TGTGCCAGCAGCAGCCGCACTGAAGCTTTCTTT. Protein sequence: CASSSRTEAFF.

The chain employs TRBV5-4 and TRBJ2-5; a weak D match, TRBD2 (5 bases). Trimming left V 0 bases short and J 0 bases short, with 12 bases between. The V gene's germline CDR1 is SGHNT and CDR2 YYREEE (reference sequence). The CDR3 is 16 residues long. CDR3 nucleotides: TGTGCCAGCAGCTTGGTTGGCGGGCCGGACCAAGAGACCCAGTACTTC. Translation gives CASSLVGGPDQETQYF.

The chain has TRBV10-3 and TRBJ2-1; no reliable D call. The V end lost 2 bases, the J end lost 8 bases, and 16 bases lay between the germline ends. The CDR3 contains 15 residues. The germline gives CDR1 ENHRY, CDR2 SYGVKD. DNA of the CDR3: TGTGCCATCAGTGAGCCGCTAGGTCGAGAAGATGAGCAGTTCTTC. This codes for CAISEPLGREDEQFF.

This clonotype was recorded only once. CDR3: CASSAPGRTYEQFF. The CDR3 coding sequence is TGTGCCAGCAGCGCACCAGGACGGACCTACGAGCAGTTCTTC. J is TRBJ2-1 and V is TRBV27; D gene ambiguous. The V end was cut by 6 bases, the J end by 10 bases, with 19 bases between. CDR3 length equals 14 residues. Germline V lookup: CDR1 MNHEY, CDR2 SMNVEV (reference sequence).

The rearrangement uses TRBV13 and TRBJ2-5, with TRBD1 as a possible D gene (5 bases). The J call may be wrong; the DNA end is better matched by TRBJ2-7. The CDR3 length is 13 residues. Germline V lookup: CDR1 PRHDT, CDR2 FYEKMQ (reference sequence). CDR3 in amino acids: CASSRATGYEQYF. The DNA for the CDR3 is TGTGCCAGCAGCCGCGCCACAGGTTACGAGCAGTACTTC.

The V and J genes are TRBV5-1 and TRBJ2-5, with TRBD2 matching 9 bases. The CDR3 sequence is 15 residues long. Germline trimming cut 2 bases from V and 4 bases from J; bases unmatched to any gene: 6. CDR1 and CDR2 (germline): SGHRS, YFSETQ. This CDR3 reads CASSLDLAGRETQYF. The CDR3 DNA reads TGCGCCAGCAGCTTAGATCTAGCGGGAAGAGAGACCCAGTACTTC.

The CDR3 spells CASSGTSGTSYEQYF. CDR3 coding DNA: TGTGCCAGCAGTGGAACTAGCGGAACCTCCTACGAGCAGTACTTC. This rearrangement joins TRBV25-1 to TRBJ2-7, with 8 bases that match TRBD2. This CDR3 region has 15 residues. CDR1 is MGHDK and CDR2 is SYGVNS in the germline V gene. V was clipped by 4 bases and J by 0 bases; unmatched bases: 5.

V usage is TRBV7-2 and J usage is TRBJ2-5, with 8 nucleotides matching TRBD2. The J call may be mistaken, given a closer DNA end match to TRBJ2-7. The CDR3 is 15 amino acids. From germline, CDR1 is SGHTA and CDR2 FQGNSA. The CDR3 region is CASKPQRAGDLEQYF. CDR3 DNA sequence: TGTGCCAGCAAGCCGCAACGAGCGGGAGATCTCGAGCAGTACTTC.

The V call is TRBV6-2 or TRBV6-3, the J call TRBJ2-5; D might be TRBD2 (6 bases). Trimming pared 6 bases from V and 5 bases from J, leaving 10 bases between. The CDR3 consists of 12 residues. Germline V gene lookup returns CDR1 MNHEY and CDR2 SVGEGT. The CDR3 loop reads CASSGSFETQYF. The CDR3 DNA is TGTGCCAGCAGCGGGAGTTTTGAGACCCAGTACTTC.

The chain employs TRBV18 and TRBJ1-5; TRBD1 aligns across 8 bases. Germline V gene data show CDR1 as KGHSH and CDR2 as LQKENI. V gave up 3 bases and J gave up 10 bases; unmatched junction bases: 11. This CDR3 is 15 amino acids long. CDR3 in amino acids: CASSPKDRASGPQHF. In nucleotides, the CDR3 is TGTGCCAGCTCACCGAAGGACAGGGCCTCGGGACCCCAGCATTTT.

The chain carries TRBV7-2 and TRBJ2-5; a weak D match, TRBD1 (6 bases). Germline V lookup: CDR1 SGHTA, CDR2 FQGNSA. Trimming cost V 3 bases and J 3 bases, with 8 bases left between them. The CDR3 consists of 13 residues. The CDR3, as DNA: TGTGCCAGCAGCTTTACAGGGAAAGAGACCCAGTACTTC. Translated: CASSFTGKETQYF.